This T cell receptor (beta chain) was captured in a study of cytomegalovirus exposure and HLA in healthy donors. J gave up 6 bases and V 6 bases, and 6 bases lay outside the gene matches. This CDR3 is built from 14 residues. CDR1 and CDR2 from the germline V gene are SNHLY and FYNNEI. Researchers ran the PCR with 60 Vbeta and 13 Jbeta primers. TCRdb's table, derived via immunoSEQ multiplex PCR, lists solely in-frame clones and lacks some. The record lists approximately 200,000 clones, of which the ten most abundant hold 0.74%. Sequences were obtained from PBMCs. This rearrangement joins TRBV2 to TRBJ2-1; 9 nucleotides agree with TRBD1. This TCR came from a boy between 5 and 17 years old in good health and CMV-seronegative. The CDR3 sequence is CASRVGTGTNEQFF. For the CDR3, the DNA is TGTGCCAGCAGGGTTGGGACAGGGACCAATGAGCAGTTCTTC.